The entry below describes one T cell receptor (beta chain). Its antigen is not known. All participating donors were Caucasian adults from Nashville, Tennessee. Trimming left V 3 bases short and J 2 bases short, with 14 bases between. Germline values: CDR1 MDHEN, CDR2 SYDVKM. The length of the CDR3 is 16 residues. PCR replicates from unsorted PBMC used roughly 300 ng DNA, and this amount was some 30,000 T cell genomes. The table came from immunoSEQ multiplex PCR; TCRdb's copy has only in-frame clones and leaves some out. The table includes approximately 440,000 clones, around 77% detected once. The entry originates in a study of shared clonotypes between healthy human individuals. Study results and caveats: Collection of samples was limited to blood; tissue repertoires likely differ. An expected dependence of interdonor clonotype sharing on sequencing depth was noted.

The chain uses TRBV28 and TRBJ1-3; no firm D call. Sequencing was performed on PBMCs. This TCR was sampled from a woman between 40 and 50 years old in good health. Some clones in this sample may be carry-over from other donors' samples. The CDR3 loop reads CASSFIGRSAGNTIYF. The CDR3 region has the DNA TGTGCCAGCAGTTTTATTGGGAGGTCTGCTGGAAACACCATATATTTT.